This TCR beta chain originates from a study of blood T cell repertoires in COVID-19. For the study at large: Sites across the United States, Italy and Spain contributed samples from acute and convalescent COVID-19. Sources were T cells, B-cell-depleted T cells, or PBMCs; the material itself was cDNA or gDNA.

In the authors' methods: Scientists estimated how many nucleated cells there were by amplifying reference gene primers. Here immunoSEQ multiplex PCR was the method, and the copy in TCRdb shows in-frame clones only, minus some. The V and J calls and clone size come from that table; D and trimming were worked out from the DNA. This sample carries under 150,000 clones, 70% to 80% of them seen once, and the ten largest clones take roughly 9%. The V gene's germline CDR1 is SGHNT and CDR2 YENEEA. Trimming pared 0 bases from V and 6 bases from J, leaving 7 bases between. The CDR3 extends over 13 amino acids.

This TCR derives from a woman aged 45-65 years with active or convalescent COVID-19. Sequencing was done on a sample of peripheral blood. The chain combines TRBV11-3 with TRBJ2-3; no definite D call. The CDR3 spells CASSLERSDTQYF. The CDR3 nucleotides read TGTGCCAGCAGCTTAGAGAGGTCCGATACGCAGTATTTT.